This T cell receptor beta chain is drawn from a study of blood T cell repertoires in COVID-19. As for the study in general: Collection of acute and convalescent COVID-19 samples took place in the United States, Italy and Spain. In each case, the material was cDNA or gDNA derived from T cells, B-cell-depleted T cells, or PBMCs.

Germline V gene lookup returns CDR1 MDHEN and CDR2 SYDVKM. The CDR3 loop spans 12 amino acids. The V end was cut by 7 bases, the J end by 4 bases, with 10 bases between. The authors' processing: It was from reference gene primer amplification that nucleated cell counts were estimated. TCRdb's table, derived via immunoSEQ multiplex PCR, lists solely in-frame clones and lacks some. For V, J and clone size, that table is used; D and trimming come from the DNA. The repertoire holds roughly 250,000 clones, with approximately 86% as singletons. J is TRBJ1-2 and V is TRBV28; D call uncertain. Input material: peripheral blood. The receptor's source is an elderly woman with active or convalescent COVID-19. This chain's CDR3 is CASTKTPYGYTF. The CDR3 DNA reads TGTGCCAGCACTAAAACCCCCTATGGCTACACCTTC.